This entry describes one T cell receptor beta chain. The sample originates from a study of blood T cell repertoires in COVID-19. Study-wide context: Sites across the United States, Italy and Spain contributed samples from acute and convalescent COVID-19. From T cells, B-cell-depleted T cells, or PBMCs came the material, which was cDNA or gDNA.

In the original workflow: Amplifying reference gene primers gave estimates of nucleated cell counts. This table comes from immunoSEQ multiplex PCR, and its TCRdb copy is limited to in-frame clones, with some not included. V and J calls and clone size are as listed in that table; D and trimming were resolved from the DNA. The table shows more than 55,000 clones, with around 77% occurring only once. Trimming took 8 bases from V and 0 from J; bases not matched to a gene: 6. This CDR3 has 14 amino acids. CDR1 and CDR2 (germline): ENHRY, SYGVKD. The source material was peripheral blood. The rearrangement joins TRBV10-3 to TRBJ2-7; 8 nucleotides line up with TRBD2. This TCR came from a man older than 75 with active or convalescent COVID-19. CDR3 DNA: TGTGCCATCGGTAGTAGCGGGAACTCCTACGAGCAGTACTTC. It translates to CAIGSSGNSYEQYF.